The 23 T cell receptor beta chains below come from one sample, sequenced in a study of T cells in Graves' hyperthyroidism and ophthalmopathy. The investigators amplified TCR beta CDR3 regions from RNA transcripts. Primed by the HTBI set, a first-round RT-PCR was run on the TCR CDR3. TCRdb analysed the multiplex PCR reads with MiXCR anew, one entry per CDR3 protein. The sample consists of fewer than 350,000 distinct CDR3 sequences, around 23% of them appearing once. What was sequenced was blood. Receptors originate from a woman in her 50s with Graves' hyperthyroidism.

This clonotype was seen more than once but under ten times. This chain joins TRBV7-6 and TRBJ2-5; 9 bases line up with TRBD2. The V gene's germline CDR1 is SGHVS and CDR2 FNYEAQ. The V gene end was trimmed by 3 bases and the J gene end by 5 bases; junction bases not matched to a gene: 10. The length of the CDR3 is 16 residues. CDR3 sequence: CASSFGSGSLRETQYF. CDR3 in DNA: TGTGCCAGCAGCTTTGGTAGCGGGAGCCTCAGGGAGACCCAGTACTTC.

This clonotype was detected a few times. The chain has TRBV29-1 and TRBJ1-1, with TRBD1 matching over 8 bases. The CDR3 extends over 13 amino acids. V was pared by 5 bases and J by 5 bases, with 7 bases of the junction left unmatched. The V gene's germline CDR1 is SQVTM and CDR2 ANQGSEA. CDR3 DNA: TGCAGCGTTACTCAGGGGGCGCGGACTGAAGCTTTCTTT. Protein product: CSVTQGARTEAFF. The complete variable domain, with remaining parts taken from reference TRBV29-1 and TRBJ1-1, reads SAVISQKPSRDICQRGTSLTIQCQVDSQVTMMFWYRQQPGQSLTLIATANQGSEATYESGFVIDKFPISRPNLTFSTLTVSNMSPEDSSIYLCSVTQGARTEAFFGQGTRLTVV.

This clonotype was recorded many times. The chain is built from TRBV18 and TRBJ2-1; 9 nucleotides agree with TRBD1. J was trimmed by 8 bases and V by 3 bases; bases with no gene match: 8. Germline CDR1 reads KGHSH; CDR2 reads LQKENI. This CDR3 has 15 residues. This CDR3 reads CASSPTGGWGYEQFF. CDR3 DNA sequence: TGTGCCAGCTCACCCACAGGGGGCTGGGGGTATGAGCAGTTCTTC.

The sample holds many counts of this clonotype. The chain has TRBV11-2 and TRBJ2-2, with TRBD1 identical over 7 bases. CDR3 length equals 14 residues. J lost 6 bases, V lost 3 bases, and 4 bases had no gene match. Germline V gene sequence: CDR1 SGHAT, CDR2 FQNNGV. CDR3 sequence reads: CASSFYGTAGELFF. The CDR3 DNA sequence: TGTGCCAGCAGCTTCTATGGGACAGCCGGGGAGCTGTTTTTT.

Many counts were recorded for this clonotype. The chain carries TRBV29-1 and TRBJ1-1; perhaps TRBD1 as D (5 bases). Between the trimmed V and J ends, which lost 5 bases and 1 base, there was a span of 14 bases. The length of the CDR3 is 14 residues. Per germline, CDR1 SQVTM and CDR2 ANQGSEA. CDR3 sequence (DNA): TGCAGCGTTTCCGCCCCGGGGACGAACACTGAAGCTTTCTTT. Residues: CSVSAPGTNTEAFF.

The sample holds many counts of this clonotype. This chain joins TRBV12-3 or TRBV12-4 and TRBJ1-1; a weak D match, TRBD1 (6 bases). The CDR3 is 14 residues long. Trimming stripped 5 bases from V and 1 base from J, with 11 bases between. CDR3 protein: CASSPRTANTEAFF. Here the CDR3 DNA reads TGTGCCAGCAGTCCTCGGACAGCGAACACTGAAGCTTTCTTT.

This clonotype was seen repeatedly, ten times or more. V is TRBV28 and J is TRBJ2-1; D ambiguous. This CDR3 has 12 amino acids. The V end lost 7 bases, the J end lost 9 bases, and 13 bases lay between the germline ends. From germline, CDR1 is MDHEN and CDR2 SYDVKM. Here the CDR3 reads CASTKELVEQFF. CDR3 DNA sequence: TGTGCCAGCACCAAGGAACTGGTTGAGCAGTTCTTC.

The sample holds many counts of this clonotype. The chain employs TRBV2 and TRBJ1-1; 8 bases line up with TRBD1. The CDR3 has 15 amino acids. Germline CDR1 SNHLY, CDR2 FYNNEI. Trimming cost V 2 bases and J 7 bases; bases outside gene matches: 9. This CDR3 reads CASSETRQGQGEAFF. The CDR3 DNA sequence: TGTGCCAGCAGTGAAACCCGACAGGGGCAGGGTGAAGCTTTCTTT.

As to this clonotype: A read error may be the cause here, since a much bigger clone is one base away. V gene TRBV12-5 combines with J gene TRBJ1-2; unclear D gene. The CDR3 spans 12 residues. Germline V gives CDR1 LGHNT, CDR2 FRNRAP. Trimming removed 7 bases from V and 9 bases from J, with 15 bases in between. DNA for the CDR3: TGTGCTAGTGCCGGAAGCGGGGATAGCTACACCTTC. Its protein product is CASAGSGDSYTF.

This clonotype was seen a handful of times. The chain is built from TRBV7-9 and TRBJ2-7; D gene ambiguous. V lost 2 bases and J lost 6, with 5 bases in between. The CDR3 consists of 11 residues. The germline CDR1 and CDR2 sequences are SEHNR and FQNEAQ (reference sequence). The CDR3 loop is CASSLLLEQYF. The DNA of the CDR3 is TGTGCCAGCAGCTTACTCCTCGAGCAGTACTTC.

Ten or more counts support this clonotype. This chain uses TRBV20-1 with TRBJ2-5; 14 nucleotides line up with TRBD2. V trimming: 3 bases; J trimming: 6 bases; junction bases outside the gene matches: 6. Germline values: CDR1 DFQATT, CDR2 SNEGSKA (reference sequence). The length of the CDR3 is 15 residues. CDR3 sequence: CSASGTSGSLKTQYF. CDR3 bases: TGCAGTGCTAGTGGGACTAGCGGGAGTTTAAAGACCCAGTACTTC.

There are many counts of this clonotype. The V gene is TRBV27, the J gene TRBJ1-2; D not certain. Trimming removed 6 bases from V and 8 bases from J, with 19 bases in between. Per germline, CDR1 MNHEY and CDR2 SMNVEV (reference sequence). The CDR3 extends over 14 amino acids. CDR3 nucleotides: TGTGCCAGCAGGGGAACCGGACGTCACATCGGCTACACCTTC. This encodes CASRGTGRHIGYTF.

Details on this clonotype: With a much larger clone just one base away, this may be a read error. Here the CDR3 DNA reads TGTGCCAGCAGAGGAAGGTTCTCTGATAACAATCAGCCCCAGCATTTT. Amino acid sequence: CASRGRFSDNNQPQHF. The V and J genes are TRBV2 and TRBJ1-5; no clear D. Between the trimmed V and J ends, which lost 6 bases and 3 bases, there was a span of 18 bases. Germline V gene sequence: CDR1 SNHLY, CDR2 FYNNEI. There are 16 residues in the CDR3.

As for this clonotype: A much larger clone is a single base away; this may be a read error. The CDR3 is CASRESGGTYNEQFF. In nucleotides, the CDR3 is TGTGCCAGCAGGGAGAGCGGGGGGACCTACAATGAGCAGTTCTTC. V usage is TRBV6-1 and J usage is TRBJ2-1, with 9 bases fitting TRBD2. CDR1 is MNHNS and CDR2 is SASEGT in the germline V gene. V trimming: 6 bases; J trimming: 2 bases; junction bases outside the gene matches: 5. The CDR3 runs to 15 residues.

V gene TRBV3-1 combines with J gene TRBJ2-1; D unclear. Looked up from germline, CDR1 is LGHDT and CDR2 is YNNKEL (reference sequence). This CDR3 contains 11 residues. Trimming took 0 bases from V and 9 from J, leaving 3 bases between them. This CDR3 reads CASSQDAEQFF. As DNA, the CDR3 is TGTGCCAGCAGCCAAGATGCTGAGCAGTTCTTC.

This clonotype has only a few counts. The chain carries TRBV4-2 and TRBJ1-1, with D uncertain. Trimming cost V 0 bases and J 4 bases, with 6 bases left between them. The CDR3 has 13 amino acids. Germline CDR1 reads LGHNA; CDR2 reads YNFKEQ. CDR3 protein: CASSQEVGTEAFF. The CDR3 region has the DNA TGTGCCAGCAGCCAAGAAGTCGGCACTGAAGCTTTCTTT.

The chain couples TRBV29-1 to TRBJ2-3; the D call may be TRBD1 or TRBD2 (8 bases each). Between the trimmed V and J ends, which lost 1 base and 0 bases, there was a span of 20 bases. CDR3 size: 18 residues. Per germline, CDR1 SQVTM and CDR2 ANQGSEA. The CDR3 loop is CSVEAGRGRGDSTDTQYF. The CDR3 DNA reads TGCAGCGTTGAAGCCGGCAGGGGGCGGGGGGATAGCACAGATACGCAGTATTTT.

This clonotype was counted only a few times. CDR3 sequence: CASSLAPVAGNTIYF. DNA for the CDR3: TGCGCCAGCAGCTTGGCACCCGTGGCTGGAAACACCATATATTTT. The V and J genes are TRBV5-1 and TRBJ1-3; the D is unclear. The CDR3 covers 15 residues. The germline gives CDR1 SGHRS, CDR2 YFSETQ. V was trimmed by 0 bases and J by 2 bases, leaving 9 bases between them. Complete variable domain (other parts from reference TRBV5-1 and TRBJ1-3): KAGVTQTPRYLIKTRGQQVTLSCSPISGHRSVSWYQQTPGQGLQFLFEYFSETQRNKGNFPGRFSGRQFSNSRSEMNVSTLELGDSALYLCASSLAPVAGNTIYFGEGSWLTVV.

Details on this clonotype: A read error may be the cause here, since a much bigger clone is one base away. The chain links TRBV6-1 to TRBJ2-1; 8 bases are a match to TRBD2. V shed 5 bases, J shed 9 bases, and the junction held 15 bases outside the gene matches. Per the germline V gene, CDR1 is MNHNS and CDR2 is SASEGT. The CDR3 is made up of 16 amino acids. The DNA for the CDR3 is TGTGCCAGCAGTCTAAGGAGCGGGACTAGTGGCAGTGAGCAGTTCTTC. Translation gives CASSLRSGTSGSEQFF.

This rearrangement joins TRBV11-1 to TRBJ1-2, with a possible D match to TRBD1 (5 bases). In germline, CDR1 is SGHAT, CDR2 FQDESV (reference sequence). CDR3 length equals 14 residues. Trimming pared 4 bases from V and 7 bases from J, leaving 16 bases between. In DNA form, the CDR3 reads TGTGCCAGCAGCTCCCGGACCGGGGGTCGTGGCTACACCTTC. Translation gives CASSSRTGGRGYTF.

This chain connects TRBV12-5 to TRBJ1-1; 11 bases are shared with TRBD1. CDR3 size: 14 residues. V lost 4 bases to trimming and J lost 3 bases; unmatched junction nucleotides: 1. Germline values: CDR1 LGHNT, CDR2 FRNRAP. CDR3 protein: CASGSGQGDTEAFF. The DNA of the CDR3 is TGTGCTAGTGGTTCGGGACAGGGGGACACTGAAGCTTTCTTT.

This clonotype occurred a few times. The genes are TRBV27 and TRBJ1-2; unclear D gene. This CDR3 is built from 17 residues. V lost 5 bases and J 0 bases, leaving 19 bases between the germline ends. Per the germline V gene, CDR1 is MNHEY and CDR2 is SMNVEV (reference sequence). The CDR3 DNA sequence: TGTGCCAGCAGTGCGCATCCTCAGGAAGCTGCTAACTATGGCTACACCTTC. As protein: CASSAHPQEAANYGYTF.

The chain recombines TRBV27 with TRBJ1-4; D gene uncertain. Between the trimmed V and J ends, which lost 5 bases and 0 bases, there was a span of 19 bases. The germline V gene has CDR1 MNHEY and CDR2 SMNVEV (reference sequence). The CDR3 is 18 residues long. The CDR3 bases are TGTGCCAGCAGTGCGGGCGGAACATTAATTGCAACTAATGAAAAACTGTTTTTT. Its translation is CASSAGGTLIATNEKLFF.